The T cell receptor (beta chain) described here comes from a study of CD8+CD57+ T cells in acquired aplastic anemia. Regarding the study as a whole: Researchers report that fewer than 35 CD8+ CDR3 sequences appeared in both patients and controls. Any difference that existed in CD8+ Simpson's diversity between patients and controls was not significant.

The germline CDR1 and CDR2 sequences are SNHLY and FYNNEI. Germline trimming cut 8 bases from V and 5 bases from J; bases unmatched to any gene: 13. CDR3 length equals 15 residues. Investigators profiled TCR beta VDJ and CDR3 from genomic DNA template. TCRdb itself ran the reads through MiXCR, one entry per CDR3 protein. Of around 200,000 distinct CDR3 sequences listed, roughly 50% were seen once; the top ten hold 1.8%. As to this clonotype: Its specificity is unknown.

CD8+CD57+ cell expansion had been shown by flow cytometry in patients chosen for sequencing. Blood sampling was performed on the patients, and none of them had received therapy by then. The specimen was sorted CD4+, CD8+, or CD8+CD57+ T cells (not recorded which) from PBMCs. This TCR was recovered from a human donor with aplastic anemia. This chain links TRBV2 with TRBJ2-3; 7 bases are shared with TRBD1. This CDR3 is CASLLTGSFGDTQYF. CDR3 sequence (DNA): TGTGCCAGCCTGTTGACAGGGTCATTCGGAGATACGCAGTATTTT.